The present TCR beta chain was sequenced within a study of blood T cell repertoires in COVID-19. Overall study context: Acute and convalescent COVID-19 specimens originated in the United States, Italy and Spain.

In its sample, this clone was seen a few times. Only in-frame clones appear in the TCRdb table, and some are missing; sequencing was by immunoSEQ multiplex PCR. This repertoire shows approximately 170,000 clones, 88% found once; its top ten account for about a quarter. V was clipped by 2 bases and J by 2 bases, with 6 bases between them. CDR1 is SGHNT, CDR2 YENEEA, per germline. The CDR3 loop spans 13 amino acids. Sequencing was done on a sample of peripheral blood. J is TRBJ2-5 and V is TRBV11-3; TRBD2 might be the D (5 bases). The receptor was isolated from a man between 60 and 75 years old with acute or convalescent COVID-19. The CDR3 DNA is TGTGCCAGCAGCTTACTAGCTCAAGAGACCCAGTACTTC. Translated, it gives CASSLLAQETQYF.